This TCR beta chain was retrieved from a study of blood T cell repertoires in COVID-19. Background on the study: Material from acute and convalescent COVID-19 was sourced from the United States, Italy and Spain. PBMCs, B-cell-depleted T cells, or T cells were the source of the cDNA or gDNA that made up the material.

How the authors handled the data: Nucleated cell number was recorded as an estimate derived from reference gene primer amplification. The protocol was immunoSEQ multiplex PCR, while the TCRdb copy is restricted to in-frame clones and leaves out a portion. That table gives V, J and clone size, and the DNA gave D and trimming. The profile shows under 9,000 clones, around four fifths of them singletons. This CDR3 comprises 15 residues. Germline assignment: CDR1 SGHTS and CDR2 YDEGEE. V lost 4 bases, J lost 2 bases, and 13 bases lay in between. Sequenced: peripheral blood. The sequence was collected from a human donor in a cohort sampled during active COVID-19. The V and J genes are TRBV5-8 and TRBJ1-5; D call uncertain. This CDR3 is CASSEDLGGNQPQHF. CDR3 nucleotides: TGTGCCAGCAGCGAGGACCTGGGAGGCAATCAGCCCCAGCATTTT.